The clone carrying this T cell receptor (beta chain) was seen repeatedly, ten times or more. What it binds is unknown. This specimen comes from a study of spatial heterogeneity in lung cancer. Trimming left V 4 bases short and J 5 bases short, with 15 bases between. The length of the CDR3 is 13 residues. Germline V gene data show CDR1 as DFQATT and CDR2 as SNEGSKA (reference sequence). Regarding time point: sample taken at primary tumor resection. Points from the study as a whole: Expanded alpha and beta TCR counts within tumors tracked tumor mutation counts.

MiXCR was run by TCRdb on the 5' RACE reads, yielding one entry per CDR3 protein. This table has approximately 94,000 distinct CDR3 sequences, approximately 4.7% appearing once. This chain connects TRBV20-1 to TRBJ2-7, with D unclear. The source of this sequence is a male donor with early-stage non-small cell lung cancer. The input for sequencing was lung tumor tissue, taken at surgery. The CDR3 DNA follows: TGCAGTGCTATCGACGGGCGTCTGGACGAGCAGTACTTC. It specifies CSAIDGRLDEQYF.